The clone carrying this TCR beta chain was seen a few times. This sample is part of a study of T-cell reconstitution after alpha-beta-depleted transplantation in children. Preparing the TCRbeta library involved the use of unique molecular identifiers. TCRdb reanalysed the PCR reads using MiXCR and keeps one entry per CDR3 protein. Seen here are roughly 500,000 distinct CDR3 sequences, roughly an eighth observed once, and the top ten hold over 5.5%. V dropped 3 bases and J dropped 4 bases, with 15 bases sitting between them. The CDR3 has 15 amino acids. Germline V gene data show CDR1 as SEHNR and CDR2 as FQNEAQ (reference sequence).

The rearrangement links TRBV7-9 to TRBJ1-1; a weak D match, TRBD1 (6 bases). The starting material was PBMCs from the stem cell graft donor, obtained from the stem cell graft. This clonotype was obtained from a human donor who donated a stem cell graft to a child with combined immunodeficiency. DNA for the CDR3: TGTGCCAGCAGCTTTCGCGGGGGCGCATCCACTGAAGCTTTCTTT. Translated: CASSFRGGASTEAFF.